The 29 T cell receptor beta chains given below trace back to one sample, sequenced in a study of blood T cell repertoires in COVID-19 (TCRdb year 2020). Library prep was done by the immunoSEQ multiplex PCR assay. The clones in this table, taken by TCRdb from immuneACCESS, are in-frame only. Not every clone is retained; where verified, under half of the shortfall comes from an unresolved V gene, and the cause of the rest is unknown. This sample comprises roughly 150,000 clones, around 87% of them detected only once. The leading ten clones occupy about an eighth of the sample. Specimen: peripheral blood. The receptors shown here come from a man aged 18-30 years with COVID-19, enrolled during active disease.

The J gene is TRBJ2-1, the V gene TRBV27; no clear D gene. This CDR3 is 12 amino acids long. V lost 6 bases and J lost 6, with 9 bases in between. Germline V gives CDR1 MNHEY, CDR2 SMNVEV (reference sequence). The CDR3 coding sequence is TGTGCCAGCAGAAGAGGTCTCAATGAGCAGTTCTTC. It specifies CASRRGLNEQFF.

The chain is built from TRBV5-3 and TRBJ2-2; 13 bases align to TRBD2. TRBV5-3 is filed as an ORF, its function uncertain. The CDR3 runs 16 residues. J lost 7 bases, V lost 10 bases, and 13 bases had no gene match. CDR3 coding DNA: TGTGCCGGGGAAAAACTAGCGGGAGGGCCCGGCGGGGAGCTGTTTTTT. It translates to CAGEKLAGGPGGELFF.

The CDR3 loop reads CASSHLDTYGADTQYF. CDR3 DNA: TGCGCCAGCAGTCACTTAGACACCTACGGCGCAGATACGCAGTATTTT. J is TRBJ2-3 and V is TRBV23-1; D is unresolved. TRBV23-1 is an open reading frame whose function is uncertain. This CDR3 is 16 amino acids long. Trimming pared 3 bases from V and 4 bases from J, leaving 17 bases between.

The sample holds one count of this clone. The chain uses TRBV6-5 and TRBJ2-5; 7 bases line up with TRBD2. CDR1 and CDR2 from the germline V gene are MNHEY and SVGAGI. This CDR3 contains 13 residues. The V segment lost 7 bases and the J segment 4 bases; nucleotides outside the gene matches: 6. In nucleotides, the CDR3 is TGTGCCAGCAAGGTGGCGGGAGTAGAGACCCAGTACTTC. Its protein product is CASKVAGVETQYF.

The gene calls are TRBV30 and TRBJ2-7; possible D gene TRBD2, 6 bases. Germline V CDR1 and CDR2: GTSNPN, SVGIG (reference sequence). This CDR3 is 13 amino acids long. Trimming took 4 bases from V and 2 from J, leaving 12 bases between them. CDR3: CAWTYRETYEQYF. DNA for the CDR3: TGTGCCTGGACATACCGGGAGACCTACGAGCAGTACTTC. Filled out from reference TRBV30 and TRBJ2-7, the complete variable domain reads SQTIHQWPATLVQPVGSPLSLECTVEGTSNPNLYWYRQAAGRGLQLLFYSVGIGQISSEVPQNLSASRPQDRQFILSSKKLLLSDSGFYLCAWTYRETYEQYFGPGTRLTVT.

J is TRBJ2-1 and V is TRBV24-1; 14 positions match TRBD2. Germline CDR1 KGHDR, CDR2 SFDVKD. The trim removed 2 bases at V and 9 bases at J, leaving 14 bases unmatched. This CDR3 is 19 amino acids long. The CDR3 bases are TGTGCCACCAGTGATTCTCACCACGGGACTAGCGGGAGCGGCGGTGAGCAGTTCTTC. Residues: CATSDSHHGTSGSGGEQFF.

The chain recombines TRBV28 with TRBJ2-5, with 7 bases fitting TRBD2. Germline CDR1 MDHEN, CDR2 SYDVKM. The CDR3 sequence is 16 residues long. The trim removed 5 bases at V and 5 bases at J, leaving 14 bases unmatched. The CDR3 region is CASSLLRGVGRETQYF. CDR3 in DNA: TGTGCCAGCAGTCTCCTTCGGGGGGTTGGAAGGGAGACCCAGTACTTC. Full variable domain (missing parts from reference TRBV28 and TRBJ2-5): DVKVTQSSRYLVKRTGEKVFLECVQDMDHENMFWYRQDPGLGLRLIYFSYDVKMKEKGDIPEGYSVSREKKERFSLILESASTNQTSMYLCASSLLRGVGRETQYFGPGTRLLVL.

This chain connects TRBV4-3 to TRBJ2-7, with a tentative D call TRBD2 (6 bases). Germline V lookup: CDR1 LGHNA, CDR2 YSLEER. The V end was cut by 1 base, the J end by 7 bases, with 8 bases between. The CDR3 totals 12 residues. The CDR3 region is CASSQAGEEQYF. DNA for the CDR3: TGCGCCAGCAGCCAAGCGGGGGAAGAGCAGTACTTC.

The chain uses TRBV7-9 and TRBJ1-1; D not certain. The CDR3 runs 14 residues. V lost 7 bases and J 3 bases, leaving 15 bases between the germline ends. Germline loops: CDR1 SEHNR, CDR2 FQNEAQ (reference sequence). This chain's CDR3 is CASTRGGLDTEAFF. In DNA form, the CDR3 reads TGTGCCAGCACCCGGGGAGGGTTGGACACTGAAGCTTTCTTT.

V is TRBV29-1 and J is TRBJ2-6; tentatively, D is TRBD1 (6 bases). Germline CDR1 reads SQVTM; CDR2 reads ANQGSEA. V was trimmed by 7 bases and J by 1 base, leaving 8 bases between them. The CDR3 contains 13 residues. CDR3: CSATGSGANVLTF. Here the CDR3 DNA reads TGCAGCGCAACAGGGTCTGGGGCCAACGTCCTGACTTTC.

On this clone: Relative to the germline gene, one junction end is altered; a read error may explain this. The rearrangement uses TRBV4-1 and TRBJ1-4; a weak D match, TRBD1 (6 bases). CDR1 and CDR2 from the germline V gene are MGHRA and YSYEKL. The CDR3 is 14 amino acids. CDR3 amino acids: CASSQGHTDEKLLF. The CDR3 nucleotides are TGCGCCAGCAGCCAGGGACACACAGATGAAAAACTGCTTTTT.

This clone appeared a few times. CDR3 nucleotides: TGTGCCAGCAGCTTGGTGGCGGGACCGACCTACGAGCAGTACTTC. Protein product: CASSLVAGPTYEQYF. The chain combines TRBV5-6 with TRBJ2-7, with a possible D match to TRBD2 (6 bases). The CDR3 is 15 amino acids. CDR1 and CDR2 (germline): SGHDT, YYEEEE. Trimming removed 0 bases at V and 2 bases at J, with 12 bases between.

The chain has TRBV7-2 and TRBJ2-7; maybe TRBD2 (6 bases). The CDR3 contains 16 residues. The V and J ends lost 4 bases and 3 bases respectively, with 19 bases between them. Germline CDR1 reads SGHTA; CDR2 reads FQGNSA. Here the CDR3 reads CASSSHNRDSNYEQYF. The CDR3 DNA is TGTGCCAGCAGCTCGCATAACCGGGACTCAAACTACGAGCAGTACTTC.

The V gene is TRBV14, the J gene TRBJ2-1, with TRBD1 matching over 8 bases. Germline values: CDR1 SGHDN, CDR2 FVKESK. V was pared by 4 bases and J by 7 bases, with 9 bases of the junction left unmatched. This CDR3 has 15 amino acids. The CDR3 nucleotides read TGTGCCAGCAGCCTTGGGACAGGCGGCGGAAATGAGCAGTTCTTC. Its protein product is CASSLGTGGGNEQFF.

The chain is built from TRBV28 and TRBJ2-7, with a possible D match to TRBD1 (5 bases). Per the germline V gene, CDR1 is MDHEN and CDR2 is SYDVKM. The V gene lost 6 bases and the J gene lost 0 bases, with 12 bases spanning the gap. This CDR3 is built from 14 residues. CDR3 sequence reads: CASSRIDSSYEQYF. The DNA of the CDR3 is TGTGCCAGCAGCCGTATTGACAGCTCCTACGAGCAGTACTTC.

The rearrangement joins TRBV29-1 to TRBJ2-7; possibly TRBD2 for D (6 bases). Germline-derived CDR1 and CDR2 are SQVTM and ANQGSEA. Trimming stripped 7 bases from V and 7 bases from J, with 17 bases between. The CDR3 contains 12 residues. This chain's CDR3 is CSATGVRGEQYF. The CDR3 nucleotides read TGCAGCGCTACGGGAGTTCGGGGGGAGCAGTACTTC.

This chain joins TRBV6-2 or TRBV6-3 and TRBJ2-5, with 8 bases matching TRBD1. Germline loops: CDR1 MNHEY, CDR2 SVGEGT. V dropped 6 bases and J dropped 5; count of bases not matched to a gene: 5. This CDR3 is built from 13 residues. Written as DNA, the CDR3 is TGTGCCAGCAGCGACAGGGGAGAGGAGACCCAGTACTTC. Its translation is CASSDRGEETQYF.

This clone was picked up a small number of times. The chain couples TRBV10-1 to TRBJ1-1, with D possibly TRBD1 on 5 matching bases. V was cut by 0 bases and J by 0 bases, with 11 bases left in between. The germline V gene encodes CDR1 WNHNN and CDR2 SYGVQD (reference sequence). The CDR3 extends over 16 amino acids. CDR3 nucleotides: TGCGCCAGCAGTGAGTCGTTTCGGGGGATGAACACTGAAGCTTTCTTT. Its protein product is CASSESFRGMNTEAFF.

V is TRBV28 and J is TRBJ2-4; D perhaps matches TRBD2 (6 bases). Trimming took 2 bases from V and 0 from J, leaving 17 bases between them. Germline loops: CDR1 MDHEN, CDR2 SYDVKM. The CDR3 length is 18 residues. For the CDR3, the DNA is TGTGCCAGCAGTTTACTAGCGCCCAGAGGGCTAGCCAAAAACATTCAGTACTTC. It yields the protein CASSLLAPRGLAKNIQYF.

This clone showed up just once. The chain is built from TRBV28 and TRBJ1-2, with 7 positions matching TRBD1. This CDR3 has 15 amino acids. CDR1 and CDR2 (germline): MDHEN, SYDVKM. With 3 bases clipped from V and 4 bases from J, the junction kept 8 bases outside the gene matches. DNA of the CDR3: TGTGCCAGCAGTTTGCCCTCGGGACAGCTCTATGGCTACACCTTC. Its translation is CASSLPSGQLYGYTF.

Worth noting for this clone: The germline gene is not matched at one end of the junction; a read error may be the cause. The CDR3 sequence is CSARDRLVW. In nucleotides, the CDR3 is TGCAGTGCTCGGGACAGGCTCGTTTGG. This sequence joins TRBV20-1 and TRBJ1-1; TRBD1 matches 8 bases. Germline V lookup: CDR1 DFQATT, CDR2 SNEGSKA (reference sequence). CDR3 length: 9 residues.

The gene calls are TRBV2 and TRBJ1-2; 12 nucleotides line up with TRBD1. Germline V CDR1 and CDR2: SNHLY, FYNNEI. V gave up 6 bases and J gave up 8 bases; unmatched junction bases: 7. The CDR3 runs to 14 residues. The CDR3 sequence: CASRSGTGGWGYTF. CDR3 DNA: TGTGCCAGCAGGTCGGGGACAGGGGGCTGGGGCTACACCTTC.

In this sample, this clone turned up once. CDR3 DNA sequence: TGTGCCAGCAGCTACAGGGGCGCCGCCTACGAGCAGTACTTC. Translation gives CASSYRGAAYEQYF. The genes are TRBV11-3 and TRBJ2-7; 7 bases agree with TRBD1. The CDR3 totals 14 residues. V shed 4 bases, J shed 2 bases, and the junction held 5 bases outside the gene matches. Germline CDR1 is SGHNT and CDR2 is YENEEA.

V and J are TRBV7-9 and TRBJ2-7, with D unclear. The CDR3 loop spans 12 amino acids. Germline V gene lookup returns CDR1 SEHNR and CDR2 FQNEAQ (reference sequence). The V gene lost 3 bases and the J gene lost 0 bases, with 3 bases spanning the gap. The CDR3 is CASSFSSYEQYF. In nucleotides, the CDR3 is TGTGCCAGCAGCTTCAGCTCCTACGAGCAGTACTTC.

As regards this clone: This specimen includes other DNA sequences encoding the same CDR3. In nucleotides, the CDR3 is TGTGCCAGCAGCTTAGAGCGTCAGCCCCAGCATTTT. Its translation: CASSLERQPQHF. The gene calls are TRBV7-9 and TRBJ1-5; no clear D gene. From germline, CDR1 is SEHNR and CDR2 FQNEAQ (reference sequence). With 1 base removed from V and 6 bases from J, the gap between germline ends came to 4 bases. This CDR3 is built from 12 residues.

The genes are TRBV6-5 and TRBJ2-7; TRBD2 is a possible D gene (7 bases). The germline gives CDR1 MNHEY, CDR2 SVGAGI. The CDR3 length is 14 residues. Between the trimmed V and J ends, which lost 7 bases and 3 bases, there was a span of 16 bases. The CDR3 sequence is CASTPRGGHYEQYF. In DNA form, the CDR3 reads TGTGCCAGCACCCCTAGGGGGGGTCACTACGAGCAGTACTTC.

This clone has just a few counts. The chain is built from TRBV27 and TRBJ2-7; 7 nucleotides align to TRBD2. After removal of 3 bases from V and 3 bases from J, the junction contained 8 bases not matched to a gene. The CDR3 has 15 amino acids. From germline, CDR1 is MNHEY and CDR2 SMNVEV (reference sequence). DNA for the CDR3: TGTGCCAGCAGTTTTTCGTGGACTAGGTACTACGAGCAGTACTTC. It encodes CASSFSWTRYYEQYF.

The chain links TRBV6-5 to TRBJ2-3; 10 positions agree with TRBD1. Germline-derived CDR1 and CDR2 are MNHEY and SVGAGI. The V and J ends lost 6 bases and 6 bases, in that order; junction bases with no gene match: 9. The CDR3 is 15 amino acids. CDR3 DNA sequence: TGTGCCAGCAGGAAGACAGGGGGCGAGCAGGATACGCAGTATTTT. Protein: CASRKTGGEQDTQYF.

This clone was detected only a few times. In nucleotides, the CDR3 is TGTGCCACCAAGGATGGCGGGAGGGGGCAAGAGACCCAGTACTTC. As protein: CATKDGGRGQETQYF. The V gene is TRBV19, the J gene TRBJ2-5, with TRBD2 matching 9 bases. Germline V gene lookup returns CDR1 LNHDA and CDR2 SQIVND (reference sequence). The CDR3 has 15 amino acids. J was trimmed by 2 bases and V by 10 bases; bases with no gene match: 11.